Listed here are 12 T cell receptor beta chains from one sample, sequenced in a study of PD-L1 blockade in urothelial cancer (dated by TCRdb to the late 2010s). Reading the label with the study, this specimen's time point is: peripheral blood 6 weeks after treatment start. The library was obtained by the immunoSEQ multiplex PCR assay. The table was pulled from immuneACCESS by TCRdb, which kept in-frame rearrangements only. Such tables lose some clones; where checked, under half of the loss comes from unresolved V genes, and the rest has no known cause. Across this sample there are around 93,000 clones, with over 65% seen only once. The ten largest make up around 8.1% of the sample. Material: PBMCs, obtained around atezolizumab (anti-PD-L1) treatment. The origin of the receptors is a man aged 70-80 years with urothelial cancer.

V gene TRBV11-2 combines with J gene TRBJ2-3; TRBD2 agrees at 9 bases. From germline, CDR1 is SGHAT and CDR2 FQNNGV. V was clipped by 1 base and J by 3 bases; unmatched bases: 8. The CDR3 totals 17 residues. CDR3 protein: CASSLVGGGGATDTQYF. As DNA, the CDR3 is TGTGCCAGCAGCTTAGTAGGGGGCGGGGGGGCGACAGATACGCAGTATTTT.

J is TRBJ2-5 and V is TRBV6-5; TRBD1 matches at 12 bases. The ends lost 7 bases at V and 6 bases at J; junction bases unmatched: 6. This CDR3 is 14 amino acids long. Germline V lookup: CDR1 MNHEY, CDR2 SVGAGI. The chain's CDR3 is CASNRDRGPKTQYF. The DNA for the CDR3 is TGTGCCAGCAATAGGGACAGGGGGCCGAAGACCCAGTACTTC.

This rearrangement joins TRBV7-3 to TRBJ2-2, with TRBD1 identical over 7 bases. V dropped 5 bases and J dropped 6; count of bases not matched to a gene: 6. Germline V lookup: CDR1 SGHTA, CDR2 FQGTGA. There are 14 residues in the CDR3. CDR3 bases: TGTGCCAGCAGCCCGGATACAGGGGCCGGGGAGCTGTTTTTT. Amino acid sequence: CASSPDTGAGELFF.

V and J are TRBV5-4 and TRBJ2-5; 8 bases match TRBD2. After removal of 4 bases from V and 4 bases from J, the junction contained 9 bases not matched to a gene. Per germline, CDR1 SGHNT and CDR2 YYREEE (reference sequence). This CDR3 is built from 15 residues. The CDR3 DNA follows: TGTGCCAGCAGCCCAGGACTAGCCGACTTAGAGACCCAGTACTTC. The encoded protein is CASSPGLADLETQYF.

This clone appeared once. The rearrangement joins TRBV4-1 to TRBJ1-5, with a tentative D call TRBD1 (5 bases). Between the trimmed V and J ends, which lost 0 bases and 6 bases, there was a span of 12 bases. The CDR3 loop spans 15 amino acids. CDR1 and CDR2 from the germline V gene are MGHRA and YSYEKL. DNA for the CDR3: TGCGCCAGCAGCCAAGAACAAGGGGCTTCTCAGCCCCAGCATTTT. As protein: CASSQEQGASQPQHF.

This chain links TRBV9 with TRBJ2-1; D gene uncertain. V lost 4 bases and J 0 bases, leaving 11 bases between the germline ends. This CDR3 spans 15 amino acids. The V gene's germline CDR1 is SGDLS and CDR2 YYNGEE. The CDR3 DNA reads TGTGCCAGCAGCCGCGAACCGAGCTCCTACAATGAGCAGTTCTTC. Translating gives CASSREPSSYNEQFF.

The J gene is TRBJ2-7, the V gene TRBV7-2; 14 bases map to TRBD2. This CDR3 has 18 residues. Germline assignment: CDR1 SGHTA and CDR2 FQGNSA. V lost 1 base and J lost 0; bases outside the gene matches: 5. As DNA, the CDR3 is TGTGCCAGCAGCTTAGTCGGACTAGCGGGAGGAACCTCCTACGAGCAGTACTTC. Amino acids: CASSLVGLAGGTSYEQYF.

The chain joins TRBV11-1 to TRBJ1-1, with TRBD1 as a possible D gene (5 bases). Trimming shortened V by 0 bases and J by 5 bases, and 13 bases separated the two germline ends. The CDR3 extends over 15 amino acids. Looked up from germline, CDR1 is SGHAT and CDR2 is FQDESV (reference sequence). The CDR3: CASSLAQGGLTEAFF. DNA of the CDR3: TGTGCCAGCAGCTTAGCCCAGGGAGGATTGACTGAAGCTTTCTTT.

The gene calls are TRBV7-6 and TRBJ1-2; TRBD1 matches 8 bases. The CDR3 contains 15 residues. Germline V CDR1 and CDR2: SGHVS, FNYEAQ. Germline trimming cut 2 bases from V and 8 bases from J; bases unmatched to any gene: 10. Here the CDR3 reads CASSLSSGGFGGYTF. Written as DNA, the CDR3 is TGTGCCAGCAGCTTAAGTTCAGGGGGCTTTGGGGGCTACACCTTC.

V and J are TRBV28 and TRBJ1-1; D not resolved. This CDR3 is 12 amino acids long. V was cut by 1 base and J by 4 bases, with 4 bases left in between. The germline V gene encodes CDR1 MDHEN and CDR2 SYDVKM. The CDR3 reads CASSLSGTEAFF. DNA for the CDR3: TGTGCCAGCAGTTTATCGGGCACTGAAGCTTTCTTT.

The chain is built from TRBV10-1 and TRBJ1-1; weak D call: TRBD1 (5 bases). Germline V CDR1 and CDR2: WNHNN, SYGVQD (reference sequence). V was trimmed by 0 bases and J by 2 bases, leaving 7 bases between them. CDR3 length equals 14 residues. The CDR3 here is CASSESQGNTEAFF. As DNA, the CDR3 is TGCGCCAGCAGTGAGTCCCAGGGAAACACTGAAGCTTTCTTT.

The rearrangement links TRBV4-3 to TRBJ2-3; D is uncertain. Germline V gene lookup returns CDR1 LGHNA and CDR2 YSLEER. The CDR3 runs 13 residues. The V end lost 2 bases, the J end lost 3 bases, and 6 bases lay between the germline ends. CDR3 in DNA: TGCGCCAGCAGCCAACCCGGGACAGATACGCAGTATTTT. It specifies CASSQPGTDTQYF.